This is a list of T cell receptor beta chains from one sample in a study of T cells in Graves' hyperthyroidism and ophthalmopathy. TCRdb reanalysed the multiplex PCR reads using MiXCR and keeps one entry per CDR3 protein. The sample includes approximately 300,000 distinct CDR3 sequences, roughly 17% of them seen just once. The specimen was blood. Receptor source: a young man with Graves' hyperthyroidism. The conserved cysteine and the conserved F or W are not part of the CDR3 here. D genes are given only for firm matches. Clone size is given for some rows only: seen once, a few or many times, or a class if the clone is expanded.

>.|13|many|TRBV7-3|TRBJ2-5
ASSLTPRKGETQY
>TRBD1|11|many|TRBV20-1|TRBJ2-7
SATPDRGYEQY
>TRBD1|12|.|TRBV4-1|TRBJ2-7
ASRYRGSSYEQY
>TRBD2|14|.|TRBV9|TRBJ2-3
AGSVPLAESTDTQY
>.|8|.|TRBV6-1|TRBJ2-7
ASANYEQY
>.|12|.|TRBV12-3/TRBV12-4|TRBJ2-7
ASSRPGLPEEQY
>.|11|.|TRBV10-3|TRBJ1-4
AISESGYEKLF
>.|12|few|TRBV5-1|TRBJ2-6
ASRRDPGANVLT
>.|10|many|TRBV6-1|TRBJ2-7
ASRPQGYEQY
>.|13|.|TRBV24-1|TRBJ1-1
ATSDSNVGRAEAF
>TRBD2|16|.|TRBV20-1|TRBJ2-1
SAPQTSGRALSYNEQF
>TRBD2|13|many|TRBV28|TRBJ2-1
ASSLASGRQNEQF
>.|12|.|TRBV3-1|TRBJ2-7
ASSQGEGSGEQY
>TRBD1|11|many|TRBV5-6|TRBJ2-7
ASSSDRNYEQY
>.|10|few|TRBV6-1|TRBJ2-1
ASSELYNEQF
>.|11|few|TRBV11-3|TRBJ2-7
ASSRRTFYEQY
>.|13|many|TRBV14|TRBJ2-1
ASSSLIPGRNEQF
>TRBD1|12|many|TRBV2|TRBJ1-4
ASSLTGANEKLF
>TRBD1|12|.|TRBV2|TRBJ1-4
ASSRTGVKEKLF
>TRBD2|14|.|TRBV5-5|TRBJ2-3
ASSQGLAGSTDTQY
>.|11|many|TRBV12-3/TRBV12-4|TRBJ1-1
ASSSSINTEAF
>TRBD2|14|.|TRBV15|TRBJ2-2
ATSRAGLAGVGELF
>TRBD2|15|.|TRBV5-1|TRBJ2-5
ASSFQGLAGGLETQY
>.|13|many|TRBV18|TRBJ2-7
ASSPPGREGYEQY
>.|10|few|TRBV7-2|TRBJ2-7
ASTTSGSKQY
>.|9|.|TRBV5-1|TRBJ2-2
ASARGGELF
>TRBD2|16|.|TRBV19|TRBJ2-1
ASRRLAGGSFGRNEQF
>TRBD2|14|many|TRBV2|TRBJ2-5
ASSDLLSRGGETQY
>TRBD1|14|.|TRBV27|TRBJ1-6
ASRLGQGAYNSPLH
>.|10|once|TRBV10-3|TRBJ1-1
AIREGGTEAF
>TRBD2|17|few|TRBV10-3|TRBJ2-5
AISESQLIRTSREATQY
>.|11|few|TRBV29-1|TRBJ2-7
SVAPNSGYEQY
>TRBD2|10|many|TRBV28|TRBJ2-1
ASRTSDNEQF
>TRBD1|11|many|TRBV5-1|TRBJ2-4
ASSLEGANIQY
>.|12|few|TRBV7-9|TRBJ1-1
ASEKGTGNTEAF
>.|13|many|TRBV7-2|TRBJ2-7
ASSSFGGTSYEQY
>.|10|once|TRBV29-1|TRBJ1-2
SVAGGASGYT
>.|14|few|TRBV6-1|TRBJ2-5
ASSGVLGRAQETQY
>.|10|many|TRBV2|TRBJ2-5
ASSEFRETQY
>TRBD1|11|.|TRBV10-3|TRBJ1-1
AIAAGGTTEAF
>TRBD1|14|few|TRBV5-1|TRBJ1-6
ASSSRAGTGASPLH
>.|14|many|TRBV11-2|TRBJ2-7
ASSSSLDSRPYEQY
>.|10|few|TRBV7-9|TRBJ2-7
ASSISGHEQY
>TRBD2|16|many|TRBV20-1|TRBJ2-7
SARIQGLAGWSSYEQY
>.|12|many|TRBV5-1|TRBJ2-3
ASSVGSDGGEQY
>.|9|many|TRBV30|TRBJ2-7
AWRGPYEQY
>.|11|.|TRBV24-1|TRBJ2-7
ATSDPGRYEQY
>.|15|.|TRBV11-1|TRBJ2-2
ASSLARGPRGGGELF
>TRBD1|16|few|TRBV19|TRBJ1-5
ASSIDLLGQGFTQPQH
>.|11|.|TRBV30|TRBJ1-5
AWGGDFNQPQH
>TRBD2|12|many|TRBV30|TRBJ2-3
AWTSGTSTDTQY
>TRBD2|14|.|TRBV30|TRBJ2-7
AWREISREDFYEQY
>.|12|few|TRBV28|TRBJ2-7
ASSLGGFSYEQY
>.|13|many|TRBV6-5|TRBJ2-2
ASSYGGSNTGELF
>.|18|many|TRBV7-9|TRBJ2-7
ASSFPSAKIVTGGFYEQY
>TRBD1|13|.|TRBV13|TRBJ1-5
ASSLGGQEFQPQH
>.|12|many|TRBV3-1|TRBJ2-1
ASSQEAHSNEQF
>.|12|many|TRBV20-1|TRBJ2-7
SARDLKGLAEQY
>.|11|few|TRBV20-1|TRBJ1-6
SAITEPDSPLH